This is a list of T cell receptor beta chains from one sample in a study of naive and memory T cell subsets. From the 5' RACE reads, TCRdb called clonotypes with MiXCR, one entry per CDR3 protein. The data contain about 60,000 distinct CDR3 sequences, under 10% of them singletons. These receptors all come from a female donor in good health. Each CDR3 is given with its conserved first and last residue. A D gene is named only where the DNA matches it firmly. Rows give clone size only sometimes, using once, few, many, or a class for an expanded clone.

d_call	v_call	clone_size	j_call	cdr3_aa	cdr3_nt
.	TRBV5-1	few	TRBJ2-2	CASSLASAFTGELFF	TGCGCCAGCAGCTTGGCGTCAGCATTCACCGGGGAGCTGTTTTTT
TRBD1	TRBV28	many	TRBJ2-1	CASSSRRPGQGVGEQFF	TGTGCCAGCAGTTCCCGCCGACCGGGACAGGGAGTGGGTGAGCAGTTCTTC
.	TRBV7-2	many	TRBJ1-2	CASSLGGGGLANYGYTF	TGTGCCAGCAGCTTGGGAGGGGGAGGGTTGGCTAACTATGGCTACACCTTC
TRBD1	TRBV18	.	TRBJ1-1	CASSQDRRNTEAFF	TGTGCCAGCTCACAGGACAGGAGGAACACTGAAGCTTTCTTT
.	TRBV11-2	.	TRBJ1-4	CASSLVTPTNEKLFF	TGTGCCAGCAGCTTAGTAACTCCAACTAATGAAAAACTGTTTTTT
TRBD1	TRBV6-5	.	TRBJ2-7	CASSYSTKGQLATEQYF	TGTGCCAGCAGTTACTCAACTAAGGGACAGTTAGCTACCGAGCAGTACTTC
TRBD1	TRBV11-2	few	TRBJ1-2	CASSPHTGGSDGYTF	TGTGCCAGCAGCCCTCATACAGGGGGGTCGGATGGCTACACCTTC
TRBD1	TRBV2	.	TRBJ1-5	CASRETGVLPQHF	TGTGCCAGCAGAGAAACAGGGGTTTTGCCCCAGCATTTT
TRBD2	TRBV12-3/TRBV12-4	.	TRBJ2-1	CASSSQRTSGPTYNEQFF	TGTGCCAGCAGTTCCCAACGGACTAGCGGCCCCACCTACAATGAGCAGTTCTTC
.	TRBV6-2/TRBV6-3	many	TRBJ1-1	CASARAGWTEAFF	TGTGCCAGCGCCCGGGCAGGCTGGACTGAAGCTTTCTTT
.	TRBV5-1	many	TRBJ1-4	CASSLIGLSEKLFF	TGCGCCAGCAGCCTCATCGGACTAAGTGAAAAACTGTTTTTT
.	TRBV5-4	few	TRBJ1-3	CASSLEGGSGNTIYF	TGTGCCAGCAGCTTGGAAGGGGGAAGTGGAAACACCATATATTTT
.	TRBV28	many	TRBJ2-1	CAHRGGSYNEQFF	TGTGCCCACCGGGGTGGGTCCTACAATGAGCAGTTCTTC
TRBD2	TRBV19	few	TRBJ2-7	CASSLIAGAYEQYF	TGTGCCAGTAGTTTGATAGCGGGAGCTTACGAGCAGTACTTC
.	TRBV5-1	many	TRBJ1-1	CASAGQDEAFF	TGCGCCAGCGCAGGGCAGGATGAAGCTTTCTTT
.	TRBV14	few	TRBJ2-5	CASSQVQLGQETQYF	TGTGCCAGCAGCCAAGTCCAGCTAGGGCAAGAGACCCAGTACTTC
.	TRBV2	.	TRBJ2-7	CAKMGTQGNEQYF	TGTGCCAAAATGGGGACCCAGGGCAACGAGCAGTACTTC
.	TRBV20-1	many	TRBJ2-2	CSARDLMKTPPSNTGELFF	TGCAGTGCTAGAGATTTGATGAAGACTCCGCCGTCGAACACCGGGGAGCTGTTTTTT
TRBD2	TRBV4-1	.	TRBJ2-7	CASSQDLHRLAGGNSYEQYF	TGCGCCAGCAGCCAAGATCTTCATAGACTAGCGGGGGGAAACTCCTACGAGCAGTACTTC
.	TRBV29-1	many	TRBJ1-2	CSVAASAGAIYGYTF	TGCAGCGTTGCAGCATCGGCAGGGGCAATCTATGGCTACACCTTC
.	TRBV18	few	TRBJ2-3	CASSPAQGSDTQYF	TGTGCCAGCTCACCGGCACAGGGCTCAGATACGCAGTATTTT
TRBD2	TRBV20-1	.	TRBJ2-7	CSASSPREGPYEQYF	TGCAGTGCTAGTTCGCCCAGGGAGGGCCCCTACGAGCAGTACTTC
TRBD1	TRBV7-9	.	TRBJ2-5	CASSFDRGQQETQYF	TGTGCCAGCAGCTTCGACAGGGGCCAACAAGAGACCCAGTACTTC
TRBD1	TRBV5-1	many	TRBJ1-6	CASSGQGASPLHF	TGCGCCAGCAGTGGACAGGGTGCTTCACCCCTCCACTTT
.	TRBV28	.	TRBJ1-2	CASSRTVNYGYTF	TGTGCCAGCAGCCGGACAGTTAACTATGGCTACACCTTC
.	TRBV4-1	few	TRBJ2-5	CASSHQGETQYF	TGCGCCAGCAGCCACCAGGGTGAGACCCAGTACTTC
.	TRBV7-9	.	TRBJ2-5	CASRTMGSTAEETQYF	TGTGCCAGCAGAACGATGGGATCTACAGCCGAAGAGACCCAGTACTTC
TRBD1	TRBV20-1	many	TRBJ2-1	CSASDSKVLQGTGNEQFF	TGCAGTGCTAGCGACTCTAAGGTTTTACAGGGGACGGGCAATGAGCAGTTCTTC
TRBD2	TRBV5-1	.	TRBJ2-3	CASSISGGTDTQYF	TGCGCCAGCAGCATTAGCGGGGGAACAGATACGCAGTATTTT
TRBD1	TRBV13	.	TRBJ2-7	CASSPSDRDRGTYEQYF	TGTGCCAGCAGCCCGTCAGACCGGGACAGGGGGACCTACGAGCAGTACTTC
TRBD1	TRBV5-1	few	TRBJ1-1	CASSFDRGNTEAFF	TGCGCCAGCAGCTTCGACAGGGGAAACACTGAAGCTTTCTTT
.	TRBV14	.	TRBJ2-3	CASSQVGGSTDTQYF	TGTGCCAGCAGCCAAGTTGGGGGAAGCACAGATACGCAGTATTTT
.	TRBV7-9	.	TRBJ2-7	CASSLATVGGEQYF	TGTGCCAGCAGCTTAGCGACAGTTGGAGGTGAGCAGTACTTC
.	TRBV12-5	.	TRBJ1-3	CASGASAGNTIYF	TGTGCTAGTGGTGCAAGCGCTGGAAACACCATATATTTT
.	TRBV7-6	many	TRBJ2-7	CASSRGNEQYF	TGTGCCAGCAGCCGGGGGAACGAGCAGTACTTC
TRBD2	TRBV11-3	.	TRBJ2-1	CASSTSGRHNEQFF	TGTGCCAGCAGCACTAGCGGGAGACACAATGAGCAGTTCTTC
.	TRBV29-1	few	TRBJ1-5	CSVSLDASNQPQHF	TGCAGCGTTTCGTTGGACGCTAGCAATCAGCCCCAGCATTTT
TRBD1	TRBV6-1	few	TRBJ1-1	CASSDGWTGGSEAFF	TGTGCCAGCAGTGATGGTTGGACAGGGGGCTCTGAAGCTTTCTTT
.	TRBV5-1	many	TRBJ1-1	CASSLVGDSLREAFF	TGCGCCAGCAGCTTGGTGGGTGACAGCTTACGCGAAGCTTTCTTT
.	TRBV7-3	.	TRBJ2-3	CASSSPSSTDTQYF	TGTGCCAGCAGCTCCCCTTCTAGCACAGATACGCAGTATTTT
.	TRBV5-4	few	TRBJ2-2	CASSLEQGVGELFF	TGTGCCAGCAGCTTGGAACAGGGTGTCGGGGAGCTGTTTTTT
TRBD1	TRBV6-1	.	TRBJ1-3	CASSERQGNWPTGNTIYF	TGTGCCAGCAGTGAAAGACAGGGGAATTGGCCGACTGGAAACACCATATATTTT
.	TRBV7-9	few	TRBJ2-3	CASSSPLVEGSDTQYF	TGTGCCAGCAGCTCCCCCCTAGTGGAGGGCTCCGATACGCAGTATTTT
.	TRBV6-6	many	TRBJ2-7	CASSSGQGLAYEQYF	TGTGCCAGCAGTTCCGGGCAGGGACTTGCCTACGAGCAGTACTTC
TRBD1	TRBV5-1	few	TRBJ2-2	CASSAGQGHAGELFF	TGCGCCAGCAGCGCTGGACAGGGTCACGCCGGGGAGCTGTTTTTT
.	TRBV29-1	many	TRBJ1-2	CSVEKALNYGYTF	TGCAGCGTTGAGAAGGCCCTCAACTATGGCTACACCTTC
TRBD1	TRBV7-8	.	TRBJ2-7	CASSLAHNRGHYEQYF	TGTGCCAGCAGCTTAGCGCACAACAGGGGCCATTACGAGCAGTACTTC
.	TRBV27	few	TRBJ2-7	CASNDSGLISYEQYF	TGTGCCAGCAACGATTCGGGACTCATCTCCTACGAGCAGTACTTC
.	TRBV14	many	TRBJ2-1	CASSQQGYNEQFF	TGTGCCAGCAGCCAACAAGGCTACAATGAGCAGTTCTTC
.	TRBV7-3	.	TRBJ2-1	CASSLTLDGATHNEQFF	TGTGCCAGCAGCTTAACGTTGGATGGCGCCACCCACAATGAGCAGTTCTTC
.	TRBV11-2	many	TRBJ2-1	CASSLARNEQFF	TGTGCCAGCAGCTTAGCCAGAAATGAGCAGTTCTTC
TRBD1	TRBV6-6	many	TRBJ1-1	CASSWDREINTEAFF	TGTGCCAGCAGTTGGGACAGGGAAATTAACACTGAAGCTTTCTTT
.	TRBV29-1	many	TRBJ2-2	CSVRDLGELFF	TGCAGCGTTCGGGACCTCGGGGAGCTGTTTTTT
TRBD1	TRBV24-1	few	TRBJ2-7	CAACSRDRPYEQYF	TGTGCCGCTTGTTCCCGGGACAGGCCCTACGAGCAGTACTTC
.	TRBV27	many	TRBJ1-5	CASSPGVISNQPQHF	TGTGCCAGCAGTCCAGGGGTAATTAGCAATCAGCCCCAGCATTTT
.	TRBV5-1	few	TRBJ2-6	CASSPVGSGANVLTF	TGCGCCAGCAGCCCCGTGGGGTCTGGGGCCAACGTCCTGACTTTC
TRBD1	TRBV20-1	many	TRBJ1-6	CSASEGQYNSPLHF	TGCAGTGCTAGTGAGGGACAGTATAATTCACCCCTCCACTTT
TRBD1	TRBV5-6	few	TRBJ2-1	CASSGTGNEQFF	TGTGCCAGCAGCGGGACAGGGAATGAGCAGTTCTTC